One sample yielded the 8 T cell receptor beta chains listed below, sequenced in a study of blood T cell repertoires in COVID-19 (dated by TCRdb to about 2020). Receptor libraries were prepared by the immunoSEQ multiplex PCR assay. Held by TCRdb, this immuneACCESS table contains in-frame sequences only and omits some clones. Under half of the omission traces to an unresolved V gene where checked; the cause of the rest is unknown. This sample comprises approximately 390,000 clones, around 90% of them detected only once. Clones ranked in the top ten supply around 7% of the sample. Sequenced material: peripheral blood. The source is a young man with active or convalescent COVID-19.

This sequence joins TRBV7-2 and TRBJ2-1, with D hard to call. V lost 0 bases to trimming and J lost 1 base, with 10 bases between them. The CDR3 consists of 16 residues. Germline CDR1 is SGHTA and CDR2 is FQGNSA. CDR3 sequence: CASSLAASQSYNEQFF. For the CDR3, the DNA is TGTGCCAGCAGCTTAGCAGCTAGTCAGTCCTACAATGAGCAGTTCTTC.

This clone appeared once. The CDR3 spells CASSYSRQPYYEQYF. CDR3 sequence (DNA): TGTGCCAGCAGTTACTCGAGACAGCCCTACTACGAGCAGTACTTC. The J gene is TRBJ2-7, the V gene TRBV6-5; tentative D call: TRBD1 (5 bases). The germline gives CDR1 MNHEY, CDR2 SVGAGI. The length of the CDR3 is 15 residues. The ends were cut back, 0 bases at V and 3 bases at J, with 12 bases in the middle.

The V and J genes are TRBV2 and TRBJ1-6; 10 bases agree with TRBD1. This CDR3 comprises 15 residues. Germline V gene sequence: CDR1 SNHLY, CDR2 FYNNEI. Losses at the gene ends were 1 base for V and 12 bases for J; bases not matched to a gene: 6. CDR3 in amino acids: CASSEEGTGVVPLHF. The CDR3 region has the DNA TGTGCCAGCAGTGAAGAAGGGACAGGGGTCGTACCCCTCCACTTT.

The chain employs TRBV24-1 and TRBJ2-1; no reliable D call. The V gene's germline CDR1 is KGHDR and CDR2 SFDVKD. V was clipped by 0 bases and J by 9 bases, with 8 bases between them. This CDR3 has 13 residues. CDR3 sequence: CATSDLDAGEQFF. The CDR3 DNA sequence: TGTGCCACCAGTGATTTGGACGCAGGTGAGCAGTTCTTC.

The V gene is TRBV11-3, the J gene TRBJ2-1; 8 bases agree with TRBD1. Germline V gene sequence: CDR1 SGHNT, CDR2 YENEEA. CDR3 length: 14 residues. After removal of 5 bases from V and 9 bases from J, the junction contained 9 bases not matched to a gene. CDR3 sequence (DNA): TGTGCCAGCAGCGCCTACAGGGGGATTGGTGAGCAGTTCTTC. Translation gives CASSAYRGIGEQFF.

V is TRBV5-6 and J is TRBJ2-1; D is unresolved. The CDR3 consists of 13 residues. Trimming took off 0 bases at V and 6 bases at J, with 7 bases between the two ends. Germline-derived CDR1 and CDR2 are SGHDT and YYEEEE. The CDR3 DNA follows: TGTGCCAGCAGCTTGGGGCGGATCAATGAGCAGTTCTTC. Encoded protein: CASSLGRINEQFF.

The chain links TRBV15 to TRBJ1-2; tentatively, D is TRBD1 (5 bases). CDR3 length: 15 amino acids. V dropped 8 bases and J dropped 0 bases, with 16 bases sitting between them. Germline CDR1 reads LNHNV; CDR2 reads YYDKDF (reference sequence). In DNA form, the CDR3 reads TGTGCCACCCAACGGGAGGGGCAGCCTAACTATGGCTACACCTTC. As protein: CATQREGQPNYGYTF. Supplemented by reference TRBV15 and TRBJ1-2, the full variable domain reads DAMVIQNPRYQVTQFGKPVTLSCSQTLNHNVMYWYQQKSSQAPKLLFHYYDKDFNNEADTPDNFQSRRPNTSFCFLDIRSPGLGDTAMYLCATQREGQPNYGYTFGSGTRLTVV.

This chain joins TRBV5-8 and TRBJ2-7, with 7 nucleotides matching TRBD2. V was pared by 1 base and J by 6 bases, with 7 bases of the junction left unmatched. The CDR3 loop spans 14 amino acids. Germline V gene data show CDR1 as SGHTS and CDR2 as YDEGEE. The CDR3 sequence: CASSLSGRAFEQYF. The CDR3 nucleotides read TGTGCCAGCAGCTTGAGTGGGAGGGCGTTCGAGCAGTACTTC.